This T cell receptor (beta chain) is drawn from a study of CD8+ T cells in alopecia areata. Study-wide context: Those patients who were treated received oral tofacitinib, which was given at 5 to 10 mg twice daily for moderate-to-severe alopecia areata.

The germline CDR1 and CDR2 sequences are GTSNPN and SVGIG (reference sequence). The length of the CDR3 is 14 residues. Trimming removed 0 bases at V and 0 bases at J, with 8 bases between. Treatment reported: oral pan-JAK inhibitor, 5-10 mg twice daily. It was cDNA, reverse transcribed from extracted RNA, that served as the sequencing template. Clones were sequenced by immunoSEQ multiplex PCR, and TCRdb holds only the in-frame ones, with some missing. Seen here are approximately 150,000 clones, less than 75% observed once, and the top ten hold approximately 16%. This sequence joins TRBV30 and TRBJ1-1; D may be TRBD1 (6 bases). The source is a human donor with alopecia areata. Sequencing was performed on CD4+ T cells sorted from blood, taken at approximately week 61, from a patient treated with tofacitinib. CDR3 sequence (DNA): TGTGCCTGGAGTGTACGGACAGTGAACACTGAAGCTTTCTTT. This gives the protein CAWSVRTVNTEAFF.